This TCR beta chain emerged from a study of technical replicates of blood from a few donors. The repertoire was sequenced with immunoSEQ multiplex PCR; TCRdb's copy has only in-frame clones and lacks some. The table lists approximately 81,000 clones, almost 96% of them singletons. This clonotype was obtained from a human donor in good health. The sequenced sample was T cells isolated from PBMCs.

The chain's CDR3 is CASTALAGGLGEQYF. CDR3 coding DNA: TGTGCCAGCACCGCACTAGCGGGAGGGCTCGGCGAGCAGTACTTC. The chain uses TRBV6-1 and TRBJ2-7; 13 nucleotides align to TRBD2. The CDR3 sequence is 15 residues long. Trimming at V came to 7 bases and at J to 6 bases, leaving 9 bases not matched to a gene. The germline V gene has CDR1 MNHNS and CDR2 SASEGT.